This passage covers 11 T cell receptor beta chains from one sample sequenced in a study of Ad26.COV2.S vaccination and SARS-CoV-2 variants. Treatment meaning: about 20 received Ad26.COV2.S at low or high dose, single or two shots; about five received placebo; per-sample allocation not given. Sampling was done on day 63 after the first vaccine or placebo injection. Sequenced by immunoSEQ multiplex PCR; TCRdb stores in-frame clones only, minus some. The sample records roughly 270,000 clones, 80% to 90% being singletons. The sequenced sample was peripheral blood, obtained in a trial of Ad26.COV2.S vaccine versus placebo. These receptors originate from a person between 18 and 60 years old who received the Ad26.COV2.S COVID-19 vaccine or a placebo.

The V and J genes are TRBV11-2 and TRBJ1-1; no clear D. Germline assignment: CDR1 SGHAT and CDR2 FQNNGV. The CDR3 runs to 13 residues. The V end lost 5 bases, the J end lost 1 base, and 8 bases lay between the germline ends. CDR3 sequence: CASSIGRNTEAFF. The CDR3 bases are TGTGCCAGCAGCATCGGACGGAACACTGAAGCTTTCTTT.

V gene TRBV19 combines with J gene TRBJ1-2; D unresolved. CDR3 size: 13 residues. Trimming removed 2 bases from V and 8 bases from J, with 12 bases in between. In germline, CDR1 is LNHDA, CDR2 SQIVND (reference sequence). The CDR3 sequence: CASSIFGPEGYTF. The CDR3 DNA is TGTGCCAGTAGTATATTTGGCCCGGAGGGCTACACCTTC.

This chain links TRBV6-5 with TRBJ2-5; 8 nucleotides align to TRBD1. Looked up from germline, CDR1 is MNHEY and CDR2 is SVGAGI. V lost 0 bases and J lost 3; bases outside the gene matches: 6. CDR3 length: 16 residues. The CDR3 nucleotides are TGTGCCAGCAGTTACTCGATAGGGACAGGAGAAGAGACCCAGTACTTC. Protein product: CASSYSIGTGEETQYF.

V and J are TRBV30 and TRBJ1-1; weak D call: TRBD1 (5 bases). Germline lookup yields CDR1 GTSNPN and CDR2 SVGIG (reference sequence). V was clipped by 4 bases and J by 4 bases, with 13 bases between them. This CDR3 has 13 residues. The CDR3 coding sequence is TGTGCCTGGACCAAGGGGCGAGTCACTGAAGCTTTCTTT. It codes for CAWTKGRVTEAFF.

The CDR3 spells CASSYSKFGRRNTEAFF. The CDR3, as DNA: TGTGCCAGCAGTTACTCGAAATTCGGCAGACGGAACACTGAAGCTTTCTTT. This chain joins TRBV6-2 or TRBV6-3 and TRBJ1-1; D gene uncertain. The CDR3 is 17 amino acids. With 0 bases removed from V and 1 base from J, the gap between germline ends came to 15 bases. Germline V gene sequence: CDR1 MNHEY, CDR2 SVGEGT.

This chain connects TRBV6-5 to TRBJ1-2; 7 positions agree with TRBD1. J gave up 0 bases and V 6 bases, and 7 bases lay outside the gene matches. CDR3 length equals 15 residues. Germline-derived CDR1 and CDR2 are MNHEY and SVGAGI. CDR3 region: CASSGTATTNYGYTF. The CDR3 coding sequence is TGTGCCAGCAGCGGGACAGCTACAACTAACTATGGCTACACCTTC.

The chain has TRBV9 and TRBJ1-4; tentative D call: TRBD1 (5 bases). Germline loops: CDR1 SGDLS, CDR2 YYNGEE. V shed 9 bases and J shed 7 bases, with 19 bases lying between them. The CDR3 is 14 residues long. Here the CDR3 DNA reads TGTGCCATGGACACACAGGCCCTTTTTGAAAAACTGTTTTTT. Translation: CAMDTQALFEKLFF.

This clone was counted between two and nine times. This chain joins TRBV6-5 and TRBJ2-2; TRBD1 agrees at 8 bases. There are 15 residues in the CDR3. Looked up from germline, CDR1 is MNHEY and CDR2 is SVGAGI. V lost 2 bases and J lost 1; bases outside the gene matches: 0. The CDR3 DNA reads as TGTGCCAGCAGTTACGGGACAGGGAACACCGGGGAGCTGTTTTTT. Translated: CASSYGTGNTGELFF.

The chain joins TRBV5-1 to TRBJ1-2; D is ambiguous. The V gene lost 2 bases and the J gene lost 7 bases, with 9 bases spanning the gap. The CDR3 is 12 residues long. Germline assignment: CDR1 SGHRS and CDR2 YFSETQ. CDR3: CASSFNGGGYTF. CDR3 in DNA: TGCGCCAGCAGCTTTAACGGAGGTGGCTACACCTTC.

This chain connects TRBV6-6 to TRBJ1-5; D remains unclear. Germline values: CDR1 MNHNY, CDR2 SVGAGI (reference sequence). The CDR3 length is 12 residues. V lost 10 bases, J lost 4 bases, and 11 bases lay in between. The CDR3, as DNA: TGTGCCACCCGCGGAGAAAATCAGCCCCAGCATTTT. Encoded protein: CATRGENQPQHF.

This clone appeared a single time. The chain recombines TRBV5-4 with TRBJ2-5; a weak D match, TRBD2 (5 bases). Germline lookup yields CDR1 SGHNT and CDR2 YYREEE (reference sequence). The ends were cut back, 0 bases at V and 5 bases at J, with 11 bases in the middle. This CDR3 is built from 14 residues. The CDR3 loop reads CASSLGTSRETQYF. In DNA, the CDR3 is TGTGCCAGCAGCTTGGGGACTTCCCGGGAGACCCAGTACTTC.